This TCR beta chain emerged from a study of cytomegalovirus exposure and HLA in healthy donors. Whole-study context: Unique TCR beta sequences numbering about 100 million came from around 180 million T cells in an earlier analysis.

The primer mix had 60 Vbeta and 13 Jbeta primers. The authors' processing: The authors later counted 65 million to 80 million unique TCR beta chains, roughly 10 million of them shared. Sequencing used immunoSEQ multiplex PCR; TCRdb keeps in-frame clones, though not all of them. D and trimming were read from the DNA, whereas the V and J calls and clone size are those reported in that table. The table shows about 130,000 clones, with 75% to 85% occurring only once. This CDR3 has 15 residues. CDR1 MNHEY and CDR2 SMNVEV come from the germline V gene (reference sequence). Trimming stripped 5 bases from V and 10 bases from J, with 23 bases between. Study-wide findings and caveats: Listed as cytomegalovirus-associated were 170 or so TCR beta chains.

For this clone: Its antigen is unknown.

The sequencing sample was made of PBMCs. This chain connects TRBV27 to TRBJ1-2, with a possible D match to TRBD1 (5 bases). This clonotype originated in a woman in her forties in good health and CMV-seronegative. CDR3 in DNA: TGTGCCAGCAGTCCTCGTCGGGGAGGGCCACAGGTCTACACCTTC. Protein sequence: CASSPRRGGPQVYTF.